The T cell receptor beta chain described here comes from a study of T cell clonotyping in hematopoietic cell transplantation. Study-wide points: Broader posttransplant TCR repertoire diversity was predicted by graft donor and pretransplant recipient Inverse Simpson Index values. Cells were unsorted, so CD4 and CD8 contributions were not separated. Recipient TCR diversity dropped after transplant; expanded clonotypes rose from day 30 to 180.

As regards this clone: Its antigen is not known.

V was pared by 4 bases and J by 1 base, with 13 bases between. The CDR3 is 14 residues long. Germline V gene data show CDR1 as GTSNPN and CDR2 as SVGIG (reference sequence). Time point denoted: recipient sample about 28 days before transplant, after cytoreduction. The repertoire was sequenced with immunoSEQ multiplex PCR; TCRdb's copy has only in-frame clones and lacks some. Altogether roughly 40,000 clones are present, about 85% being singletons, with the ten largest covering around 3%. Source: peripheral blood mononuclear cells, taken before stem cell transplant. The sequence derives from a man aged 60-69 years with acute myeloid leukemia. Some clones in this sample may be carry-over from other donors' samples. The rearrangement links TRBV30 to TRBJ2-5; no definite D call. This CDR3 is CAWKGALPQETQYF. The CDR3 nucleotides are TGTGCCTGGAAGGGCGCCTTGCCCCAAGAGACCCAGTACTTC.